This entry describes one T cell receptor (beta chain). This entry is derived from a study of blood T cell repertoires in COVID-19. This CDR3 contains 20 residues. Germline V lookup: CDR1 KGHDR, CDR2 SFDVKD. The J segment lost 4 bases and the V segment lost 5 bases, leaving 14 bases of the junction unmatched. Each recovered donor of Cohort 3 presented with two negative PCRs, clearance, or symptom resolution. Sequenced by immunoSEQ multiplex PCR; TCRdb stores in-frame clones only, minus some. The sample lists 310,000 or so clones; 87% were seen once. The J gene is TRBJ2-2, the V gene TRBV24-1; 14 bases fit TRBD2. Sample: PBMCs or T cells enriched from blood (not recorded which). This clonotype was obtained from a woman aged 18-35 years who had recovered from COVID-19. CDR3: CATSGPGQGTSGGGTGELFF. CDR3 nucleotides: TGTGCCACCAGTGGACCGGGACAGGGGACTAGCGGGGGCGGCACCGGGGAGCTGTTTTTT.